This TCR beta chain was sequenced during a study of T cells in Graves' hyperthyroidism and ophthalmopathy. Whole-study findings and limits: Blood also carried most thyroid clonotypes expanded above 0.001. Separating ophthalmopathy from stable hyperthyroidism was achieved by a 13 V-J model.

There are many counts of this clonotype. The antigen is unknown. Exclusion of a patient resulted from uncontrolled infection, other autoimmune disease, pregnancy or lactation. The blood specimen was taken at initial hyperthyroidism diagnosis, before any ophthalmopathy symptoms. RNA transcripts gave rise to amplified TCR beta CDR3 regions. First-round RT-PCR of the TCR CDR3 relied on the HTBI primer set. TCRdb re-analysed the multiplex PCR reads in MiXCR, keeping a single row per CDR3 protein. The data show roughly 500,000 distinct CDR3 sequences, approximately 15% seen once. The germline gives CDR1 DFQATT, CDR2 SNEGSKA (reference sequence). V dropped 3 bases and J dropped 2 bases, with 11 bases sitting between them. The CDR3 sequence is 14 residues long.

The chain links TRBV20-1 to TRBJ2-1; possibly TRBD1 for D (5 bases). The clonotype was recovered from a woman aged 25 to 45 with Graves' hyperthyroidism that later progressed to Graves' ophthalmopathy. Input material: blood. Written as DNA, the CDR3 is TGCAGTGCTAGTGGGGCGGCTCCCTACAATGAGCAGTTCTTC. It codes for CSASGAAPYNEQFF.